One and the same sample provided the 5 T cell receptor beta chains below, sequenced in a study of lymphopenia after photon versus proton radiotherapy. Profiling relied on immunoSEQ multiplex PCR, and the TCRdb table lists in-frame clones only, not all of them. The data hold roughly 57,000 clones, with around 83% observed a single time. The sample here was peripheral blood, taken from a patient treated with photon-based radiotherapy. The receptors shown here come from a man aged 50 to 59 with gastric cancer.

CDR3 in amino acids: CASSFKQGYGYTF. The CDR3 bases are TGCGCCAGCAGCTTCAAACAGGGATATGGCTACACCTTC. The rearrangement links TRBV5-1 to TRBJ1-2, with a tentative D call TRBD1 (6 bases). The ends were cut back, 2 bases at V and 5 bases at J, with 10 bases in the middle. The CDR3 spans 13 residues. Per germline, CDR1 SGHRS and CDR2 YFSETQ.

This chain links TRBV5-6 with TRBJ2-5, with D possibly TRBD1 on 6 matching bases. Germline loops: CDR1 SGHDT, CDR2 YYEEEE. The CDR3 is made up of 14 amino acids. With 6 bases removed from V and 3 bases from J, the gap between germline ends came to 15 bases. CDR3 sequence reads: CASIEGQRKETQYF. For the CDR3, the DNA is TGTGCCAGCATCGAAGGACAGAGAAAAGAGACCCAGTACTTC. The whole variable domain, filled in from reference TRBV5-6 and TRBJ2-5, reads DAGVTQSPTHLIKTRGQQVTLRCSPKSGHDTVSWYQQALGQGPQFIFQYYEEEERQRGNFPDRFSGHQFPNYSSELNVNALLLGDSALYLCASIEGQRKETQYFGPGTRLLVL.

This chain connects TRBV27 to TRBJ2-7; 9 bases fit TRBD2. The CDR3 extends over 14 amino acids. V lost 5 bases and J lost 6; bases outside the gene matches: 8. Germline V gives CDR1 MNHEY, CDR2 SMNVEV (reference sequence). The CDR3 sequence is CASSPLAGGREQYF. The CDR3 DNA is TGTGCCAGCAGTCCTTTGGCGGGAGGGCGCGAGCAGTACTTC.

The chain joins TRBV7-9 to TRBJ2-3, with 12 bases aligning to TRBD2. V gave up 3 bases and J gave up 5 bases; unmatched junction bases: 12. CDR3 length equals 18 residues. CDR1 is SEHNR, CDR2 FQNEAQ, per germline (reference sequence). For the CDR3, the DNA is TGTGCCAGCAGCTTGCCACCCCGACTAGCGGGAGCGAGAGATACGCAGTATTTT. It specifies CASSLPPRLAGARDTQYF.

The CDR3 spells CAISESRGTGGYEQYF. The CDR3 coding sequence is TGTGCCATCAGTGAGTCCAGGGGGACAGGGGGCTACGAGCAGTACTTC. This rearrangement joins TRBV10-3 to TRBJ2-7, with 11 bases fitting TRBD1. V lost 0 bases, J lost 3 bases, and 4 bases stayed unmatched. The CDR3 length is 16 residues. Germline V gives CDR1 ENHRY, CDR2 SYGVKD.